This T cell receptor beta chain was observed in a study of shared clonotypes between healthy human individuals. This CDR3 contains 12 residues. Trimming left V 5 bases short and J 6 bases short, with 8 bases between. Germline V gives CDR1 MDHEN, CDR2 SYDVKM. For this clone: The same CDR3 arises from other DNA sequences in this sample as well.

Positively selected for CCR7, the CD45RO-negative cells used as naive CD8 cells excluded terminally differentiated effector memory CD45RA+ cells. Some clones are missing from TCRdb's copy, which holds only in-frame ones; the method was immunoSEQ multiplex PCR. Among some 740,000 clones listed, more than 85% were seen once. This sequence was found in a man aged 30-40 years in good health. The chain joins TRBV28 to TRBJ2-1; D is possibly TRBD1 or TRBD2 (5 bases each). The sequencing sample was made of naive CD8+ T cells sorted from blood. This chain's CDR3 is CASSLGGNEQFF. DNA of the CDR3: TGTGCCAGCAGTCTTGGGGGCAATGAGCAGTTCTTC.